This TCR beta chain was obtained from a study of cytomegalovirus exposure and HLA in healthy donors. This clone was found once. Germline CDR1 KGHSH, CDR2 LQKENI. The CDR3 has 15 residues. Trimming took off 3 bases at V and 1 base at J, with 12 bases between the two ends. The PCR made use of 60 Vbeta and 13 Jbeta primers. Profiling relied on immunoSEQ multiplex PCR, and the TCRdb table lists in-frame clones only, not all of them. Of 120,000 or so clones listed, approximately 80% are singletons. The receptor comes from a man aged 25-45 years in good health and CMV-seropositive. The gene calls are TRBV18 and TRBJ1-1; maybe TRBD1 (6 bases). The sequenced sample was PBMCs. DNA for the CDR3: TGTGCCAGCTCACCGGGGGGGGCTGCGAACACTGAAGCTTTCTTT. Residues: CASSPGGAANTEAFF.